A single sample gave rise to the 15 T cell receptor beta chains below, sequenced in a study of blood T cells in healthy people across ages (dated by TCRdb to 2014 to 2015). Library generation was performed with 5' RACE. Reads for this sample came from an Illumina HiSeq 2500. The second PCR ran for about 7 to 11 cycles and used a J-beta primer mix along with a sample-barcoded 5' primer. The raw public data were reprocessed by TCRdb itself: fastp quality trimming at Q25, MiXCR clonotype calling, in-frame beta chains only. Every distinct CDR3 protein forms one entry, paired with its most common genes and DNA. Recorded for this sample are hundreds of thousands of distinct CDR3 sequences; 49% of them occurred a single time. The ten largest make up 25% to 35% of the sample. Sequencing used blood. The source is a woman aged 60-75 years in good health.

Here the CDR3 DNA reads TGTGCCAGCAGCCCGGAGGGTGCCGGGGAGCTGTTTTTT. As protein: CASSPEGAGELFF. The rearrangement joins TRBV2 to TRBJ2-2, with a tentative D call TRBD2 (6 bases). Germline values: CDR1 SNHLY, CDR2 FYNNEI. V dropped 6 bases and J dropped 6 bases, with 11 bases sitting between them. This CDR3 is built from 13 residues.

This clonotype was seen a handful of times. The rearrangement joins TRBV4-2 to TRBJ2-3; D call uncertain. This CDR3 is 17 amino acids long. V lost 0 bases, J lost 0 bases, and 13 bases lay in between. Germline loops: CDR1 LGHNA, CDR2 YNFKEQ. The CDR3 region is CASSQEITPPSTDTQYF. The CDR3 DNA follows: TGTGCCAGCAGCCAAGAGATCACACCTCCAAGCACAGATACGCAGTATTTT.

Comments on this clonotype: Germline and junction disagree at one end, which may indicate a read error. The CDR3 is CASGDRDPRNIQYF. CDR3 DNA: TGTGCCAGCGGTGATAGGGACCCCAGGAACATTCAGTACTTC. The rearrangement joins TRBV25-1 to TRBJ2-4, with D perhaps being TRBD1 or TRBD2 (5 bases each). The germline gives CDR1 MGHDK, CDR2 SYGVNS. This CDR3 is 14 amino acids long. Using reference TRBV25-1 and TRBJ2-4 for the parts outside the CDR3, the full variable domain is EADIYQTPRYLVIGTGKKITLECSQTMGHDKMYWYQQDPGMELHLIHYSYGVNSTEKGDLSSESTVSRIRTEHFPLTLESARPSHTSQYLCASGDRDPRNIQYFGAGTRLSVL.

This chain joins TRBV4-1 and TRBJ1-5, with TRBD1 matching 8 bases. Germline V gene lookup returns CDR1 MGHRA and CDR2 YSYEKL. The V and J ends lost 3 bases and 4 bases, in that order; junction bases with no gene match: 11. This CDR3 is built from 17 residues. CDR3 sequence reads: CASSQGIRGPGNQPQHF. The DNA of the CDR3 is TGCGCCAGCAGCCAGGGAATCAGGGGGCCTGGAAATCAGCCCCAGCATTTT.

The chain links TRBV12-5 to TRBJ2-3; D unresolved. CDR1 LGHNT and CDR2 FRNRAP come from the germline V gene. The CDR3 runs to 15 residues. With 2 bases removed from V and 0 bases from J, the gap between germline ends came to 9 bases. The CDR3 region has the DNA TGTGCTAGTGGTTTGAAGGGAACTAGCACAGATACGCAGTATTTT. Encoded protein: CASGLKGTSTDTQYF.

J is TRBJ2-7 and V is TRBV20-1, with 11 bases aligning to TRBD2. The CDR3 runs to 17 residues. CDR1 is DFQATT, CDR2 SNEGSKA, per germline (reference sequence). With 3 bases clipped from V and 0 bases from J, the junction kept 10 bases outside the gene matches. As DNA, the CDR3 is TGCAGTGCTAGTCAGAGAGAGACTAGCGGGACCTCCTACGAGCAGTACTTC. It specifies CSASQRETSGTSYEQYF.

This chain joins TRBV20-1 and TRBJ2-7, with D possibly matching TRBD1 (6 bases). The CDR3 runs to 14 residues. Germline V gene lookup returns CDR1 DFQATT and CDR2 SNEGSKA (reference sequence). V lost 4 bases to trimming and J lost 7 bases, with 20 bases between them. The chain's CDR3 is CSAITGSSYNEQYF. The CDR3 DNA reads TGCAGTGCTATAACAGGGAGCTCCTACAATGAGCAGTACTTC.

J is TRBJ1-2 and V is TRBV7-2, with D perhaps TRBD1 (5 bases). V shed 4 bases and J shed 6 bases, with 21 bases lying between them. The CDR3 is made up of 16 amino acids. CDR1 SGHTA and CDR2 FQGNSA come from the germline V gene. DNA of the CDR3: TGTGCCAGCAGCTCAAGAGGGCCGGGGGGTCCGGATGGCTACACCTTC. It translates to CASSSRGPGGPDGYTF. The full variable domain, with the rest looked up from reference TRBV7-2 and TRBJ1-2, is GAGVSQSPSNKVTEKGKDVELRCDPISGHTALYWYRQSLGQGLEFLIYFQGNSAPDKSGLPSDRFSAERTGGSVSTLTIQRTQQEDSAVYLCASSSRGPGGPDGYTFGSGTRLTVV.

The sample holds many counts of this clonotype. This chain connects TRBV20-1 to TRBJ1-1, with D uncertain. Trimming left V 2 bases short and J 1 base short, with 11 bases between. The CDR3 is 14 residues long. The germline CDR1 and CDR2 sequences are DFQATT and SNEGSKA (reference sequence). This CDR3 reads CSARLRVSNTEAFF. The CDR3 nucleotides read TGCAGTGCTAGACTGCGGGTCTCGAACACTGAAGCTTTCTTT.

CDR3 in DNA: TGTGCCTGGATCGTGCCGCCCCGATATGGCTACACCTTC. Translated, it gives CAWIVPPRYGYTF. The chain is built from TRBV30 and TRBJ1-2; D remains unclear. The CDR3 is 13 residues long. The germline CDR1 and CDR2 sequences are GTSNPN and SVGIG (reference sequence). Trimming removed 4 bases from V and 5 bases from J, with 14 bases in between.

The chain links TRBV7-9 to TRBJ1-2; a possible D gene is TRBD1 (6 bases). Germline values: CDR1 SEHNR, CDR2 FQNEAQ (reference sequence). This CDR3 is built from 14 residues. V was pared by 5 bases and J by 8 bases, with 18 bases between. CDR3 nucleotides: TGTGCCAGCAGCCAGAGTGGGGGCGCATCGGGCTACACCTTC. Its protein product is CASSQSGGASGYTF.

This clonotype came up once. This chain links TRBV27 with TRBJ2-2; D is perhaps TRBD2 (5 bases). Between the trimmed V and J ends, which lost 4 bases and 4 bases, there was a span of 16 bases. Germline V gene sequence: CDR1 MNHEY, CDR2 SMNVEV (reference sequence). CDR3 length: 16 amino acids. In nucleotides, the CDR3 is TGTGCCAGCAGTTATGGGAGAGGGCCGAGCACCGGGGAGCTGTTTTTT. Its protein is CASSYGRGPSTGELFF.

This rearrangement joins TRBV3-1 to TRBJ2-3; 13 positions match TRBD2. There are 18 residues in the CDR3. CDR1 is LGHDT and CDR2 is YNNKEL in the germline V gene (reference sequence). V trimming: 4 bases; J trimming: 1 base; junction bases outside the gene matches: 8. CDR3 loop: CASSRKPLAGGRTDTQYF. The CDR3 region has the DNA TGTGCCAGCAGCCGGAAACCACTAGCGGGAGGGCGCACAGATACGCAGTATTTT.

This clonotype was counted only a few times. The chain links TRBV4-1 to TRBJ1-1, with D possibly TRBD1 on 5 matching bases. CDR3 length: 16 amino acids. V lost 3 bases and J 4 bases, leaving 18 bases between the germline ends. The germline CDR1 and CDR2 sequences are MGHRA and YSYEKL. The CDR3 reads CASSHAQSGGTTEAFF. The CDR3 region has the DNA TGCGCCAGCAGCCACGCTCAGTCAGGAGGGACCACTGAAGCTTTCTTT.

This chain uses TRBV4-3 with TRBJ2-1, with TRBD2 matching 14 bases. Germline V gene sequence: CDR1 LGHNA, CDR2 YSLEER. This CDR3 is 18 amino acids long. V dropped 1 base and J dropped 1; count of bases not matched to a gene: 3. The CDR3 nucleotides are TGCGCCAGCAGCCAAGGGGGGACTAGCGGGAGTTCCTACAATGAGCAGTTCTTC. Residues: CASSQGGTSGSSYNEQFF.